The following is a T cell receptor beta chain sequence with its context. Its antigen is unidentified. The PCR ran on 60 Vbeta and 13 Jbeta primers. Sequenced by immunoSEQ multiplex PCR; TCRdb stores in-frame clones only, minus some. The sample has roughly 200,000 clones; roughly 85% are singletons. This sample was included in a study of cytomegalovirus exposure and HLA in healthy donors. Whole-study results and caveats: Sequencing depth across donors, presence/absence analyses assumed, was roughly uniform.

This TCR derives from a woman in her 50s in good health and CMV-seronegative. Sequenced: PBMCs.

The CDR3: CASIEVFSSGANVLTF. As DNA, the CDR3 is TGTGCCAGCATAGAGGTTTTTAGCTCTGGGGCCAACGTCCTGACTTTC. This chain links TRBV6-7 with TRBJ2-6; D gene uncertain. TRBV6-7 is designated an ORF whose function remains uncertain. CDR3 size: 16 residues. Between the trimmed V and J ends, which lost 7 bases and 0 bases, there was a span of 13 bases.